This paragraph covers one T cell receptor (beta chain) sequence. Profiled with immunoSEQ multiplex PCR; TCRdb holds only in-frame clones, not every one. This table holds about 97,000 clones, about 96% found once. V trimming: 2 bases; J trimming: 1 base; junction bases outside the gene matches: 8. Germline V lookup: CDR1 SGHTA, CDR2 FQGNSA. The CDR3 covers 17 residues. The sample is drawn from a study of technical replicates of blood from a few donors. The sequenced sample consisted of T cells isolated from PBMCs. The TCR originated in a human donor in good health. The chain has TRBV7-2 and TRBJ1-5, with 7 positions matching TRBD1. The CDR3 nucleotides read TGTGCCAGCAGCTTACCTAGAACAGGGGTCAGCAATCAGCCCCAGCATTTT. Protein product: CASSLPRTGVSNQPQHF.